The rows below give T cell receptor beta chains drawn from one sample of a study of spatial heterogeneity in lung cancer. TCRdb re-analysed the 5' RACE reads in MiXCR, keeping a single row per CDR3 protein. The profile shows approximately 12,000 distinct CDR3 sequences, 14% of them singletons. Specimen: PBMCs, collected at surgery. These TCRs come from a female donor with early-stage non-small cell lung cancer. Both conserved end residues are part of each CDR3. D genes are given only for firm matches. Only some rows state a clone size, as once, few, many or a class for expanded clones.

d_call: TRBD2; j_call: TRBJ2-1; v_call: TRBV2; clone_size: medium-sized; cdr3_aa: CASGGGTSSYNEQFF; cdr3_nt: TGTGCCAGCGGCGGGGGGACTAGCTCCTACAATGAGCAGTTCTTC
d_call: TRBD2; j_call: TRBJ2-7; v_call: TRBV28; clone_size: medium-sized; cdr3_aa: CASYGLAGVGHEQYF; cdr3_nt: TGTGCCAGCTATGGACTAGCGGGAGTTGGACACGAGCAGTACTTC
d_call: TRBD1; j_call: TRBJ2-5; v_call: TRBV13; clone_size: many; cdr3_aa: CASSNRDSHPQETQYF; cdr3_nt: TGTGCCAGCAGCAACCGGGACAGTCACCCCCAAGAGACCCAGTACTTC
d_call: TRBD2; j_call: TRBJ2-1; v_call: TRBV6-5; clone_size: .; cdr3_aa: CASSYLSGTSGYNEQFF; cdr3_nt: TGTGCCAGCAGTTACCTTTCCGGGACTAGTGGATACAATGAGCAGTTCTTC
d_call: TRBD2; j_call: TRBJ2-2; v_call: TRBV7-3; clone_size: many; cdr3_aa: CASSLVRLAGGGGELFF; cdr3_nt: TGTGCCAGCAGCCTCGTCCGGCTAGCGGGAGGTGGTGGGGAGCTGTTTTTT
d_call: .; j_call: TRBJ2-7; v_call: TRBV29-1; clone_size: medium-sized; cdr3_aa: CSARTEYEQYF; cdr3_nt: TGCAGCGCCAGGACCGAGTACGAGCAGTACTTC
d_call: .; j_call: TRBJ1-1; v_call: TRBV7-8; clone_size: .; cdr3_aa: CASSSYGGTEAFF; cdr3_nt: TGTGCCAGCAGCAGTTACGGGGGTACTGAAGCTTTCTTT
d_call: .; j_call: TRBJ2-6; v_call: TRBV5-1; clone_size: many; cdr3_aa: CASSFSSGANVLTF; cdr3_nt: TGCGCCAGCAGCTTTTCTTCTGGGGCCAACGTCCTGACTTTC
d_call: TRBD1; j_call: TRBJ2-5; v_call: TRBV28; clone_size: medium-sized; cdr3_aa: CAIHPSGDRDQETQYF; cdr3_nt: TGTGCCATCCATCCGAGCGGGGACAGGGACCAAGAGACCCAGTACTTC
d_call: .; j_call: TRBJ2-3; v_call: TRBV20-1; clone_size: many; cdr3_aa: CSAHSGRRSTDTQYF; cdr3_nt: TGCAGTGCTCACTCAGGGAGGCGTAGCACAGATACGCAGTATTTT
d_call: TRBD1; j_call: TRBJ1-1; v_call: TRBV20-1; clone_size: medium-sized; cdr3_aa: CSATPGQGREAFF; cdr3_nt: TGCAGTGCTACCCCGGGACAGGGGAGGGAAGCTTTCTTT
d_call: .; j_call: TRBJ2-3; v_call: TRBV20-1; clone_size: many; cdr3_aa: CSATRLVYTDTQYF; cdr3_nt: TGCAGTGCTACCAGACTAGTTTACACAGATACGCAGTATTTT
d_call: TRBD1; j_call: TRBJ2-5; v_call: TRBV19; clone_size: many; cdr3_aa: CASSTSGTGALWSQYF; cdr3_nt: TGTGCCAGTAGTACCTCGGGGACAGGGGCTTTATGGTCCCAGTACTTC
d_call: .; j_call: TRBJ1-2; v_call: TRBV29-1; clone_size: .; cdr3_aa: CSANRNYGYTF; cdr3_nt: TGCAGCGCCAACAGGAACTATGGCTACACCTTC
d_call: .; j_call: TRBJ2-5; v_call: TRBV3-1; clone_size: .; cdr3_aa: CASSHAPEDLTQYF; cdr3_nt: TGTGCCAGCAGCCACGCCCCCGAGGATTTGACCCAGTACTTC
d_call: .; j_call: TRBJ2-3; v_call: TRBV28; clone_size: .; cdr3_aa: CATSSAQETDTQYF; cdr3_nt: TGTGCCACCAGTAGCGCCCAGGAAACAGATACGCAGTATTTT
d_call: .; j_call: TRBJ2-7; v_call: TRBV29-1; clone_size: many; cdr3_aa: CSVDVQGGEQYF; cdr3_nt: TGCAGCGTTGATGTGCAGGGCGGGGAGCAGTACTTC
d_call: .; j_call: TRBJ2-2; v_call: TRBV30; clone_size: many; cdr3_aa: CAWSRVAGELFF; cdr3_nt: TGTGCCTGGAGTCGGGTGGCCGGGGAGCTGTTTTTT
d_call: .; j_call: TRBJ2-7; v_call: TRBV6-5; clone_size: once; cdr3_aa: CASSYSGGPVPYERYF; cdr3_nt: TGTGCCAGCAGTTACTCGGGTGGACCTGTTCCCTACGAGCGGTACTTC
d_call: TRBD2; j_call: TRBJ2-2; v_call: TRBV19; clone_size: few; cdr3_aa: CASTKREGPSGELFF; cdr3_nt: TGTGCCAGTACGAAGCGGGAGGGCCCCTCCGGGGAGCTGTTTTTT
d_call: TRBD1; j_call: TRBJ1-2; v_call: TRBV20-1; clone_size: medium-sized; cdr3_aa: CSAPRQGDRDYGYTF; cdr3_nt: TGCAGTGCTCCACGCCAGGGGGATAGGGACTATGGCTACACCTTC
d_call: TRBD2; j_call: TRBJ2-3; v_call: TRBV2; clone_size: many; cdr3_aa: CASRPGLALRGTDTQYF; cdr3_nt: TGTGCCAGCAGGCCGGGACTAGCCCTTCGGGGCACAGATACGCAGTATTTT
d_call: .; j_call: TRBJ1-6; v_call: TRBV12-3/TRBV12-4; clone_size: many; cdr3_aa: CASSLNLPSTNSPLHF; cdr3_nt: TGTGCCAGCAGTTTAAATTTACCGAGTACTAATTCACCCCTCCACTTT
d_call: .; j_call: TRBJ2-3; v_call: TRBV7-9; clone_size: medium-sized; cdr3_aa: CASSLPGTDTQYF; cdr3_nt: TGTGCCAGCAGCTTACCTGGCACAGATACGCAGTATTTT
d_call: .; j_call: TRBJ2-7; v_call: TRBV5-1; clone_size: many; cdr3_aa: CASTWDGYEQYF; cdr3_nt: TGCGCCAGCACCTGGGACGGCTACGAGCAGTACTTC
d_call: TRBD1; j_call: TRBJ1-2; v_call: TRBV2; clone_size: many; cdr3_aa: CASSGQGATYGYTF; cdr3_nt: TGTGCCAGCAGCGGACAGGGGGCGACTTATGGCTACACCTTC
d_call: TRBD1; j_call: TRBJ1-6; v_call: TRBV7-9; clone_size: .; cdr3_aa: CASSQTGDGSPLHF; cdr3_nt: TGTGCCAGCAGCCAGACAGGGGACGGTTCACCCCTCCACTTT
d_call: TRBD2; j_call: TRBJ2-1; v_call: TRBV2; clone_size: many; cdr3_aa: CASSEEIAGGSNEQFF; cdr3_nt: TGTGCCAGCAGTGAAGAGATAGCGGGGGGAAGTAATGAGCAGTTCTTC
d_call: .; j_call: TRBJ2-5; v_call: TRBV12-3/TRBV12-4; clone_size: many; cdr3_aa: CASSSGLLEYQETQYF; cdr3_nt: TGTGCCAGCAGTTCGGGCCTACTCGAGTACCAAGAGACCCAGTACTTC
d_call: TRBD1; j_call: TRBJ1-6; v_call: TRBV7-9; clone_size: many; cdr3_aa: CASSFRTGASNSPLHF; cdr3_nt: TGTGCCAGCAGCTTTCGGACAGGGGCATCTAATTCACCCCTCCACTTT
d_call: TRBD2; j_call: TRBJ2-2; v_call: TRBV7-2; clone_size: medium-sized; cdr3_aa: CASSLGLAVTGELFF; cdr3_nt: TGTGCCAGCAGCTTAGGGCTAGCGGTAACCGGGGAGCTGTTTTTT
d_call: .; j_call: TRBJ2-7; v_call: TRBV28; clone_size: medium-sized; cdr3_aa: CASSSLRSQYF; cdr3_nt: TGTGCCAGCAGTTCCCTCCGGTCGCAGTACTTC
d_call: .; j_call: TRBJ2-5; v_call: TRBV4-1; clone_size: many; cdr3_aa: CASSGRLQGSQETQYF; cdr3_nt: TGCGCCAGCAGCGGTCGACTTCAGGGGTCCCAAGAGACCCAGTACTTC
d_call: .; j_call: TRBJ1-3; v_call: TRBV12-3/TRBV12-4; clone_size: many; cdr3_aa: CASKPFSGNTIYF; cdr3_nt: TGTGCCAGCAAGCCGTTCTCTGGGAACACCATATATTTT
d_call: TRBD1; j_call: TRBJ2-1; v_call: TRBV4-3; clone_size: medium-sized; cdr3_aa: CASSQEQGIEQFF; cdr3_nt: TGCGCCAGCAGCCAAGAACAGGGGATCGAGCAGTTCTTC